These T cell receptor beta chains were read from a single sample in a study of PD-1 blockade in classical Hodgkin lymphoma. The assay was immunoSEQ multiplex PCR, and TCRdb's table has in-frame clones only and misses some. The sample has almost 20,000 clones; 84% are singletons. This specimen was CD8+ T cells from blood, taken before the fourth cycle of nivolumab. Receptor source: a human donor with classical Hodgkin lymphoma. CDR3s include the opening cysteine and the closing phenylalanine or tryptophan. Each record gives: V gene, clone size, D gene, J gene, CDR3 DNA, CDR3 protein. The D gene is left open where the match is weak. Expanded clones are given a class, and other clones once, few, many or no size at all.

>TRBV7-3|NA|TRBD2|TRBJ2-7
TGTGCCAGCAGCTTAGGGACTAGCGGGGGCGTATACTCCTACGAGCAGTACTTC
CASSLGTSGGVYSYEQYF
>TRBV7-9|NA|TRBD1|TRBJ2-7
TGTGCCAGCAGCTTCGGGACAGGGCCCTACGAGCAGTACTTC
CASSFGTGPYEQYF
>TRBV5-6|NA|NA|TRBJ2-3
TGTGCCAGCAGCCCAACCGAGTCAATATCCACAGATACGCAGTATTTT
CASSPTESISTDTQYF
>TRBV28|few|TRBD2|TRBJ2-3
TGTGCCAGCAGTGGCGAAGGGCGGGGGGCCCGGTTTACGCAGTATTTT
CASSGEGRGARFTQYF
>TRBV27|NA|TRBD1|TRBJ1-1
TGTGCCAGCAACTTTAACAGGGGGCTCACTGAAGCTTTCTTT
CASNFNRGLTEAFF
>TRBV9|NA|TRBD1|TRBJ2-6
TGTGCCAGCAGCGTAGAGGGACAGGGTAGCTCTGGGGCCAACGTCCTGACTTTC
CASSVEGQGSSGANVLTF
>TRBV27|NA|NA|TRBJ1-5
TGTGCCAGCGGCTACATAACAGGTTCGAATCAGCCCCAGCATTTT
CASGYITGSNQPQHF
>TRBV7-2|NA|NA|TRBJ2-7
TGTGCCAGCAGCCCCCGGTTGGGGATCTCCTACGAGCAGTACTTC
CASSPRLGISYEQYF
>TRBV6-5|NA|TRBD2|TRBJ2-7
TGTGCCAGCGGGGATAGCGGGGGCTACGAGCAGTACTTC
CASGDSGGYEQYF
>TRBV9|NA|NA|TRBJ2-3
TGTGCCAGCAGCGAATTCTCCAGGGGCCCCACAGATACGCAGTATTTT
CASSEFSRGPTDTQYF
>TRBV9|NA|TRBD2|TRBJ2-7
TGTGCCAGCAGCGCTAGCGGGGGGGCCTACGAGCAGTACTTC
CASSASGGAYEQYF
>TRBV5-4|NA|NA|TRBJ1-2
TGTGCCAGCAGCTTGCGGGAGGGGCCTCCAGACTACACCTTC
CASSLREGPPDYTF
>TRBV9|NA|NA|TRBJ1-3
TGTGCCAGCAGCGTGATTGCCCGGGGGCCACCATATTTT
CASSVIARGPPYF
>TRBV6-4|NA|TRBD2|TRBJ2-1
TGTGCCAGCAGTGAAAGAGCGGGGAGTACAAATGAGCAGTTCTTC
CASSERAGSTNEQFF
>TRBV7-9|NA|NA|TRBJ2-2
TGTGCCAGCAGCTTCGGACTACGCACCGGGGAGCTGTTTTTT
CASSFGLRTGELFF
>TRBV6-1|NA|NA|TRBJ1-2
TGTGCCAGCAGTGAAATAGTACCGTTAGATGGCTACACCTTC
CASSEIVPLDGYTF
>TRBV6-5|NA|NA|TRBJ1-1
TGTGCCAGCAGTTACGAGTCTGTGAACACTGAAGCTTTCTTT
CASSYESVNTEAFF
>TRBV5-1|NA|NA|TRBJ2-3
TGCGCCAGCAGCTTGGTCGGGGGGCCCACAGATACGCAGTATTTT
CASSLVGGPTDTQYF
>TRBV5-6|NA|TRBD2|TRBJ2-7
TGTGCCAGCAGCGCGGGGGGGATTTTTCTCGAGCAGTACTTC
CASSAGGIFLEQYF
>TRBV11-2|once|TRBD1|TRBJ2-7
TGTGCCAGCAGCTATTTCGCCGGACAGGGGGCGGACGAGCAGTACTTC
CASSYFAGQGADEQYF
>TRBV6-6|NA|NA|TRBJ2-7
TGTGCCAGCAGTTACTGGCAGGGGCAAACCTACGAGCAGTACTTC
CASSYWQGQTYEQYF
>TRBV30|medium-sized|NA|TRBJ1-1
TGTGCCTTGTCTCCGGGGAGCCCTGAAGCTTTCTTT
CALSPGSPEAFF
>TRBV19|once|NA|TRBJ1-3
TGTGCCAGTAGTGTGAGCACTGGAAACACCATATATTTT
CASSVSTGNTIYF
>TRBV25-1|NA|NA|TRBJ2-5
TGTGCCAGCAGTGAATTGTGGACAGAAGAGACCCAGTACTTC
CASSELWTEETQYF
>TRBV25-1|once|TRBD1|TRBJ2-5
TGTGCCAGCACTGCGACAGGGATAGGGACCCAGTACTTC
CASTATGIGTQYF
>TRBV4-3|NA|NA|TRBJ1-1
TGCGCCAGCAGCCAAGAGGGGTCGGAGGACACTGAAGCTTTCTTT
CASSQEGSEDTEAFF
>TRBV30|NA|NA|TRBJ1-3
TGTGCCTCTGAACAGGACGTCTCTGGAAACACCATATATTTT
CASEQDVSGNTIYF
>TRBV7-9|NA|TRBD2|TRBJ2-1
TGTGCCAGCAGCGCAAGCGGGGGCCTATCCCCGAGCAATGAGCAGTTCTTC
CASSASGGLSPSNEQFF
>TRBV6-4|NA|TRBD2|TRBJ2-1
TGTGCCAGCAGCCCGCTAGCGGGGGGGCCCAATGAGCAGTTCTTC
CASSPLAGGPNEQFF